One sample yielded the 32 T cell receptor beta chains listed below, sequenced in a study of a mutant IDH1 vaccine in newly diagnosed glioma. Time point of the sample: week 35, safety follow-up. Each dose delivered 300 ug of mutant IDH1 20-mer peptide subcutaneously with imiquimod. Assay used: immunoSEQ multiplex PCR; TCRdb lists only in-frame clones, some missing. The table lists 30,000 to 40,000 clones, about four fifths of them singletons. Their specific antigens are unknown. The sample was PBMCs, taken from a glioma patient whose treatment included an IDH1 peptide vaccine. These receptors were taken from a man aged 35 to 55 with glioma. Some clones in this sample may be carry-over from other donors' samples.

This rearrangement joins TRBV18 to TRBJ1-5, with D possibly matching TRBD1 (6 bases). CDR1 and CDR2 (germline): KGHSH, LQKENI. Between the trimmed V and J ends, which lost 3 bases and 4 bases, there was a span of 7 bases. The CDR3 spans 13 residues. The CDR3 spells CASSPGANQPQHF. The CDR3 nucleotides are TGTGCCAGCTCACCGGGGGCAAATCAGCCCCAGCATTTT.

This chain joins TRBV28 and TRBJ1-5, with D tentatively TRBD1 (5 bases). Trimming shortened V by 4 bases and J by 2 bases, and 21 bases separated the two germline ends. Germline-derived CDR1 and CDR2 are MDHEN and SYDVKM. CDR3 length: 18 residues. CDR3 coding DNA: TGTGCCAGCAGTTCGCGGGCCGACAGCCGAGGCGGCAATCAGCCCCAGCATTTT. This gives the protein CASSSRADSRGGNQPQHF.

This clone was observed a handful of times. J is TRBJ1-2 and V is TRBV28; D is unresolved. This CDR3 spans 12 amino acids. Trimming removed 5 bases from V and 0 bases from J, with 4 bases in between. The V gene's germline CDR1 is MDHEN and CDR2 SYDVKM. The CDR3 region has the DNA TGTGCCAGCAGTGGGCCTAACTATGGCTACACCTTC. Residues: CASSGPNYGYTF.

The CDR3 region has the DNA TGCGCCAGCAGCTCTGACACCTATGGCTACACCTTC. Amino acids: CASSSDTYGYTF. The chain employs TRBV5-1 and TRBJ1-2; D remains ambiguous. CDR3 length equals 12 residues. Germline V gene sequence: CDR1 SGHRS, CDR2 YFSETQ. V lost 3 bases, J lost 4 bases, and 7 bases lay in between.

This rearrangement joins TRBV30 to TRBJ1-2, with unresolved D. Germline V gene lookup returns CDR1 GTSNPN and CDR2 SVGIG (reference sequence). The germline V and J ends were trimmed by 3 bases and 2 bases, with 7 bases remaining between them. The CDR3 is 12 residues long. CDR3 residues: CAWRWWNYGYTF. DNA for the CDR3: TGTGCCTGGAGGTGGTGGAACTATGGCTACACCTTC. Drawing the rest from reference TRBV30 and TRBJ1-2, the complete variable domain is SQTIHQWPATLVQPVGSPLSLECTVEGTSNPNLYWYRQAAGRGLQLLFYSVGIGQISSEVPQNLSASRPQDRQFILSSKKLLLSDSGFYLCAWRWWNYGYTFGSGTRLTVV.

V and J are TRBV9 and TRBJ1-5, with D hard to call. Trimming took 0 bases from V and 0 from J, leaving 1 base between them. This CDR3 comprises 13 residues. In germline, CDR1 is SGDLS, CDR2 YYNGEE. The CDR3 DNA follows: TGTGCCAGCAGCGTAGGTAGCAATCAGCCCCAGCATTTT. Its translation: CASSVGSNQPQHF. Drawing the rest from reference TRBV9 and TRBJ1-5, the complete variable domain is DSGVTQTPKHLITATGQRVTLRCSPRSGDLSVYWYQQSLDQGLQFLIQYYNGEERAKGNILERFSAQQFPDLHSELNLSSLELGDSALYFCASSVGSNQPQHFGDGTRLSIL.

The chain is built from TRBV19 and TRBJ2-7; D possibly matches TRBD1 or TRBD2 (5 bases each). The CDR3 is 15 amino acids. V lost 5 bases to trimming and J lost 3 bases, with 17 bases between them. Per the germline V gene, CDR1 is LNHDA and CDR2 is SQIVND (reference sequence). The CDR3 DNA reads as TGTGCCAGTAGTCCTCCGAGTGGGGGATTCTACGAGCAGTACTTC. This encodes CASSPPSGGFYEQYF.

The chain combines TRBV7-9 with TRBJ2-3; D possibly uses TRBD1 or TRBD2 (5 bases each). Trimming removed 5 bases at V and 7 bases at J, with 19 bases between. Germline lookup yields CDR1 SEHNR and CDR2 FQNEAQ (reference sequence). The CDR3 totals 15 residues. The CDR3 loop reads CASSLRDRGSYTQYF. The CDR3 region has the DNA TGTGCCAGCAGCCTCCGGGACCGCGGAAGCTATACGCAGTATTTT.

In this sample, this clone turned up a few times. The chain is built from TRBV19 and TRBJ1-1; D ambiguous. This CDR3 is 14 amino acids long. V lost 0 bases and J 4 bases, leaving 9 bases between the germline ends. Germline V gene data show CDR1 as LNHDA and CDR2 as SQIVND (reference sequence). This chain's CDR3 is CASSIDRRRTEAFF. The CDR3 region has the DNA TGTGCCAGTAGTATAGACAGACGCCGCACTGAAGCTTTCTTT.

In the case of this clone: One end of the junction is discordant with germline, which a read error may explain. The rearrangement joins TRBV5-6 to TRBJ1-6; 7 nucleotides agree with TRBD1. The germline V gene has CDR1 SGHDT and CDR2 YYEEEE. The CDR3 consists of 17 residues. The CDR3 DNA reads TGTGCCAGCAGTTTGGGGACACCGGGACAGCGTAATTCACCCCTCCACTTT. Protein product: CASSLGTPGQRNSPLHF. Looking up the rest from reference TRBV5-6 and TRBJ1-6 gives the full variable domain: DAGVTQSPTHLIKTRGQQVTLRCSPKSGHDTVSWYQQALGQGPQFIFQYYEEEERQRGNFPDRFSGHQFPNYSSELNVNALLLGDSALYLCASSLGTPGQRNSPLHFGNGTRLTVT.

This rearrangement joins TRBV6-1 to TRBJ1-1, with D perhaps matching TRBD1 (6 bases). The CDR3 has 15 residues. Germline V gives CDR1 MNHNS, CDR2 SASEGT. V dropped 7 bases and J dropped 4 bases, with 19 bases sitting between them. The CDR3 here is CASILGGGSGTEAFF. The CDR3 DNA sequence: TGTGCCAGCATCCTGGGGGGGGGCTCGGGCACTGAAGCTTTCTTT.

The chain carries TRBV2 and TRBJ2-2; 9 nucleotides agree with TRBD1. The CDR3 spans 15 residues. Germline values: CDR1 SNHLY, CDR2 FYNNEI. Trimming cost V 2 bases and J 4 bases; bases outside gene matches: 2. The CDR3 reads CASSERGQGTGELFF. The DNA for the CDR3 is TGTGCCAGCAGTGAACGGGGACAGGGCACCGGGGAGCTGTTTTTT.

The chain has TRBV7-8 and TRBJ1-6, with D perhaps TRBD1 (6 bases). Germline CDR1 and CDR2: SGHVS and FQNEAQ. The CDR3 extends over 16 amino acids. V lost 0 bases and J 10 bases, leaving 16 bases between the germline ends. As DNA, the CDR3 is TGTGCCAGCAGCTTAGCGATCCAGGGGACCAGATCACCCCTCCACTTT. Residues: CASSLAIQGTRSPLHF.

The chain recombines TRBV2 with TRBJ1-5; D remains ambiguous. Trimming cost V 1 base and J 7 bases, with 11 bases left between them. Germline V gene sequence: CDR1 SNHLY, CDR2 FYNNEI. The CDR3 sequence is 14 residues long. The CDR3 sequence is CASSEGVTSQPQHF. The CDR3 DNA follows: TGTGCCAGCAGTGAAGGGGTCACTTCGCAGCCCCAGCATTTT.

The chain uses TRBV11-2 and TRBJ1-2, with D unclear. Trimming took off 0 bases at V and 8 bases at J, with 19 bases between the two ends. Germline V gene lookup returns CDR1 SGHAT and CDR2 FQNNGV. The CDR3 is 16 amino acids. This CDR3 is CASSLDPYTQESGYTF. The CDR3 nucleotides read TGTGCCAGCAGCTTAGATCCCTATACTCAGGAGTCAGGCTACACCTTC.

CDR3 in amino acids: CASSQVLSTGPDYNSPLHF. CDR3 in DNA: TGCGCCAGCAGCCAAGTCCTCTCTACAGGGCCAGATTATAATTCACCCCTCCACTTT. The rearrangement joins TRBV4-1 to TRBJ1-6; possibly TRBD1 for D (6 bases). The CDR3 runs to 19 residues. Trimming left V 1 base short and J 4 bases short, with 20 bases between. Germline V gene data show CDR1 as MGHRA and CDR2 as YSYEKL.

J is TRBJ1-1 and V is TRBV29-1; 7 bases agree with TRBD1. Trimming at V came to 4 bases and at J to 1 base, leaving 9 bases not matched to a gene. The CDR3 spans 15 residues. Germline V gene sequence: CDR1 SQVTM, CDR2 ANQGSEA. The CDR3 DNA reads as TGCAGCGTTGTTGACAGGGTGTTTGGGAACACTGAAGCTTTCTTT. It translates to CSVVDRVFGNTEAFF.

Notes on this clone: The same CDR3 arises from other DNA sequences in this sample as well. CDR3 protein: CAWSVLAGVLTGELFF. For the CDR3, the DNA is TGTGCCTGGAGTGTATTAGCGGGGGTCCTTACCGGGGAGCTGTTTTTT. The chain links TRBV30 to TRBJ2-2; 9 bases agree with TRBD2. The CDR3 is 16 residues long. Trimming removed 0 bases from V and 5 bases from J; junction bases left unmatched: 7. In germline, CDR1 is GTSNPN, CDR2 SVGIG (reference sequence).

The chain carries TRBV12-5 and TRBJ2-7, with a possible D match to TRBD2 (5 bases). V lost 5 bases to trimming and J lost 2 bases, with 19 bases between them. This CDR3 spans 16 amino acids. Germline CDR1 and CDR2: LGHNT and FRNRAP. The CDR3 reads CASGPYRAERAYEQYF. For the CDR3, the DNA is TGTGCTAGTGGTCCCTACCGGGCCGAGAGGGCCTACGAGCAGTACTTC.

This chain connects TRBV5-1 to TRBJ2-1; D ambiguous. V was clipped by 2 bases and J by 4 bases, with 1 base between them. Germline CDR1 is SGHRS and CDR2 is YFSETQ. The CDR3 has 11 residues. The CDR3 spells CASSFYNEQFF. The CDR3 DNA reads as TGCGCCAGCAGCTTTTACAATGAGCAGTTCTTC. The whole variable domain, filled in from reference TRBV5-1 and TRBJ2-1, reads KAGVTQTPRYLIKTRGQQVTLSCSPISGHRSVSWYQQTPGQGLQFLFEYFSETQRNKGNFPGRFSGRQFSNSRSEMNVSTLELGDSALYLCASSFYNEQFFGPGTRLTVL.

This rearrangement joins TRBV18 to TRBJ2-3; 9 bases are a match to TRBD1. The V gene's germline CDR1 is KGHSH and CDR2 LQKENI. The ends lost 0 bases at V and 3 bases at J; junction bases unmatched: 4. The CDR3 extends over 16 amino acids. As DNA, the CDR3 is TGTGCCAGCTCACCACCGGGACAGGGACCAACAGATACGCAGTATTTT. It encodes CASSPPGQGPTDTQYF. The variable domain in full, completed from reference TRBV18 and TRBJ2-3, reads NAGVMQNPRHLVRRRGQEARLRCSPMKGHSHVYWYRQLPEEGLKFMVYLQKENIIDESGMPKERFSAEFPKEGPSILRIQQVVRGDSAAYFCASSPPGQGPTDTQYFGPGTRLTVL.

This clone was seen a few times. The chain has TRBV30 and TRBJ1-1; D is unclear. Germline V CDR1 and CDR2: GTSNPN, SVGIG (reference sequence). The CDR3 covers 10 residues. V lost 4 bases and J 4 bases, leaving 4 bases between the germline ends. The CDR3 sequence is CAWMSTEAFF. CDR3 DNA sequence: TGTGCCTGGATGAGCACTGAAGCTTTCTTT.

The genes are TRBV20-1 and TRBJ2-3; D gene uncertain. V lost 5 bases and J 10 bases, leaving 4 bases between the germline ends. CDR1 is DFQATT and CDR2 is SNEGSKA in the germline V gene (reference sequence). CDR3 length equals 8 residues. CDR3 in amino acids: CSAHAQYF. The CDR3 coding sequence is TGCAGTGCTCATGCGCAGTATTTT.

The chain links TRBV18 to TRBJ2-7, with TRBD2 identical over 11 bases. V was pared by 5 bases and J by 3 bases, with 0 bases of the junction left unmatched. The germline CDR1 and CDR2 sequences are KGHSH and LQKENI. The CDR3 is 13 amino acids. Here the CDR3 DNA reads TGTGCCAGCTCAGGACTAGCGGGCTACGAGCAGTACTTC. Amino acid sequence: CASSGLAGYEQYF.

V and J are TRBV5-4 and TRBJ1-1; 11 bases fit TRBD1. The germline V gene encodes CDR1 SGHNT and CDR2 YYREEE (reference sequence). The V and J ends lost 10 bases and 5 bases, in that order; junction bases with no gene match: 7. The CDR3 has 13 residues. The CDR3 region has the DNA TGTGCCGGGCTGGGACAGGGGGATACTGAAGCTTTCTTT. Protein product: CAGLGQGDTEAFF. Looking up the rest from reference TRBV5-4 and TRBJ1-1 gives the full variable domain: ETGVTQSPTHLIKTRGQQVTLRCSSQSGHNTVSWYQQALGQGPQFIFQYYREEENGRGNFPPRFSGLQFPNYSSELNVNALELDDSALYLCAGLGQGDTEAFFGQGTRLTVV.

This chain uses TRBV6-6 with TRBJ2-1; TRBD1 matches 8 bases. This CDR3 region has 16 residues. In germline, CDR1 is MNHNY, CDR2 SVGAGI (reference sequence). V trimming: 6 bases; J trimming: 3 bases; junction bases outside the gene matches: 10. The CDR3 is CASSDRQGLNYNEQFF. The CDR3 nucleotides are TGTGCCAGCAGCGATCGACAGGGGCTGAACTACAATGAGCAGTTCTTC.

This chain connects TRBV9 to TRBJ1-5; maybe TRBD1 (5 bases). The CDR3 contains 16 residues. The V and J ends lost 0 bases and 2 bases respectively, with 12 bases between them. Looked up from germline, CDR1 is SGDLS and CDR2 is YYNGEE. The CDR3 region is CASSVGGDWRNQPQHF. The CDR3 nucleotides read TGTGCCAGCAGCGTAGGGGGGGATTGGCGCAATCAGCCCCAGCATTTT. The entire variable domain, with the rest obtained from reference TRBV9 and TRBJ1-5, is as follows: DSGVTQTPKHLITATGQRVTLRCSPRSGDLSVYWYQQSLDQGLQFLIQYYNGEERAKGNILERFSAQQFPDLHSELNLSSLELGDSALYFCASSVGGDWRNQPQHFGDGTRLSIL.

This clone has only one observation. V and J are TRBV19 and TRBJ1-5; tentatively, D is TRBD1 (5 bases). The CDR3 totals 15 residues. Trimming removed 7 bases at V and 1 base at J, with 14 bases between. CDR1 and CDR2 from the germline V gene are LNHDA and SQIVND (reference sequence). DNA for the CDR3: TGTGCCAGTACCAAGAACCGGGACAGCAATCAGCCCCAGCATTTT. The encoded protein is CASTKNRDSNQPQHF.

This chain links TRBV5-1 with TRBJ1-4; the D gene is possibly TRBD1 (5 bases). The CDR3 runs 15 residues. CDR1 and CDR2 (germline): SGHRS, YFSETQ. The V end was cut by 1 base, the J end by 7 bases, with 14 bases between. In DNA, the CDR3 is TGCGCCAGCAGCTTGACTGGGGGATCGGGTGAAAAACTGTTTTTT. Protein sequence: CASSLTGGSGEKLFF.

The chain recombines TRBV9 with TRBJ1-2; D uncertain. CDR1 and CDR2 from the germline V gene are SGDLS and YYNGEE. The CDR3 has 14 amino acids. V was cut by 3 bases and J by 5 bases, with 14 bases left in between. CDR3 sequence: CASSAGRAVYGYTF. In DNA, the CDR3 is TGTGCCAGCAGCGCTGGTCGGGCAGTGTATGGCTACACCTTC.

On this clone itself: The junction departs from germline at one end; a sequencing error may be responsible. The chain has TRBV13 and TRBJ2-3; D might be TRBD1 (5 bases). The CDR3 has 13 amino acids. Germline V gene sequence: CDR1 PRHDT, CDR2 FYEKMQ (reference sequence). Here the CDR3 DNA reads TGTGCCAGCAGCATAGGGGCGGAAGATACGCAGTATTTT. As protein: CASSIGAEDTQYF.

The DNA for the CDR3 is TGTGCCAGCAGCCCCCCGAGCCTTCGTGGAGATACGCAGTATTTT. Residues: CASSPPSLRGDTQYF. J is TRBJ2-3 and V is TRBV7-9; no clear D. The CDR3 consists of 15 residues. The germline V gene encodes CDR1 SEHNR and CDR2 FQNEAQ (reference sequence). Trimming shortened V by 5 bases and J by 5 bases, and 17 bases separated the two germline ends.